This T cell receptor (beta chain) was recovered during a study of blood T cell repertoires in COVID-19. Study-level background: Material from acute and convalescent COVID-19 was sourced from the United States, Italy and Spain. From T cells, B-cell-depleted T cells, or PBMCs came the material, which was cDNA or gDNA.

Only in-frame clones appear in the TCRdb table, and some are missing; sequencing was by immunoSEQ multiplex PCR. The sample includes 70,000 to 90,000 clones, around 79% of them seen just once. The V and J ends lost 0 bases and 10 bases respectively, with 20 bases between them. This CDR3 contains 16 residues. CDR1 and CDR2 from the germline V gene are SGHRS and YFSETQ. The source is a human donor in a cohort sampled during active COVID-19. This rearrangement joins TRBV5-1 to TRBJ2-1, with D possibly being TRBD2 (5 bases). The sequenced sample was peripheral blood. The CDR3 here is CASSLAEGSQLYEQFF. CDR3 sequence (DNA): TGCGCCAGCAGCTTGGCCGAGGGTAGCCAGTTGTACGAGCAGTTCTTC.